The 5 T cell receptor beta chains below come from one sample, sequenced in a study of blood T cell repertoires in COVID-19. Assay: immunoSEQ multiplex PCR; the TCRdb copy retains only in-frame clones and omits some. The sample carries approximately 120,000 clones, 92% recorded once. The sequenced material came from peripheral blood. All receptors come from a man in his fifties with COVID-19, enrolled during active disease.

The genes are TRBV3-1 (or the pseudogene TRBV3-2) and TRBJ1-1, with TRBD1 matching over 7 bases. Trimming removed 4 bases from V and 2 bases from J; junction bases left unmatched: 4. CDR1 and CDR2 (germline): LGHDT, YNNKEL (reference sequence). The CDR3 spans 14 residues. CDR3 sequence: CASSRDRANTEAFF. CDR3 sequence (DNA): TGTGCCAGCAGCCGGGACAGAGCAAACACTGAAGCTTTCTTT.

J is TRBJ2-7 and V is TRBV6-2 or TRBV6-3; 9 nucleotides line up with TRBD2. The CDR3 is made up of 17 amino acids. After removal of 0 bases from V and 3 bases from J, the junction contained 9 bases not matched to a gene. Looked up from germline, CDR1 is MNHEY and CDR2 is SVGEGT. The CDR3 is CASSYSASGEGFYEQYF. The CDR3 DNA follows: TGTGCCAGCAGTTACTCGGCTAGCGGGGAGGGGTTCTACGAGCAGTACTTC.

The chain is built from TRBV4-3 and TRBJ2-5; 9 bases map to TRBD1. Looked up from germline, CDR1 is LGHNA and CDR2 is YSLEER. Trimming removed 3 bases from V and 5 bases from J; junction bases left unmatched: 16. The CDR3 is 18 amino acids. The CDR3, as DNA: TGCGCCAGCAGCCAGTGGGTAGGCGGGACAGGGTACGGGGAGACCCAGTACTTC. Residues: CASSQWVGGTGYGETQYF.

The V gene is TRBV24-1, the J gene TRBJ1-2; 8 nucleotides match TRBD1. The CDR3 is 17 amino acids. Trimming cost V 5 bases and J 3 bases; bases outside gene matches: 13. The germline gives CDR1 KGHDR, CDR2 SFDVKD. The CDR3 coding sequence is TGTGCCACCAGTGCCCCCAGGGGGACAGGATTTGACTATGGCTACACCTTC. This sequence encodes CATSAPRGTGFDYGYTF.

The CDR3 region is CASRRGRAAEEQYF. CDR3 DNA: TGCGCCAGCAGACGAGGGAGGGCCGCTGAAGAGCAGTACTTC. This chain uses TRBV5-1 with TRBJ2-7, with 7 positions matching TRBD2. V lost 5 bases, J lost 7 bases, and 12 bases stayed unmatched. In germline, CDR1 is SGHRS, CDR2 YFSETQ. This CDR3 has 14 residues.